This T cell receptor beta chain originates from a study of blood T cells in healthy people across ages. Trimming took off 4 bases at V and 0 bases at J, with 8 bases between the two ends. In germline, CDR1 is SGHRS, CDR2 YFSETQ. The CDR3 runs 14 residues. Alongside a J-beta primer mix, a sample-barcoded 5' primer served in a second PCR lasting about 7 to 12 cycles. TCRdb reprocessed the 5' RACE reads with MiXCR, giving one entry per CDR3 protein. The sample has about a million distinct CDR3 sequences, about 51% seen once. Input material: blood. This sequence was found in a woman between 55 and 75 years old in good health. This sequence joins TRBV5-1 and TRBJ1-5; D is unresolved. CDR3 coding DNA: TGCGCCAGCAGCGAAGATTATAGCAATCAGCCCCAGCATTTT. Protein sequence: CASSEDYSNQPQHF.